These T cell receptor beta chains were read from a single sample in a study of blood T cell repertoires in COVID-19. Assay used: immunoSEQ multiplex PCR; TCRdb lists only in-frame clones, some missing. The sample includes about 48,000 clones, approximately 81% of them seen just once. Input material: peripheral blood. The receptor set was obtained from an older woman with acute or convalescent COVID-19. Both conserved end residues are part of each CDR3. D genes are given only for firm matches. Where a row states a size, it is once, few, many or the class of an expanded clone; other rows omit it.

cdr3_length,d_call,j_call,v_call,clone_size,cdr3_aa,cdr3_nt
14,-,TRBJ1-1,TRBV6-5,-,CASRPMGQGTEAFF,TGTGCCAGCAGACCGATGGGCCAAGGCACTGAAGCTTTCTTT
15,-,TRBJ1-5,TRBV30,once,CAWSVRGRSNQPQHF,TGTGCCTGGAGTGTAAGGGGGAGAAGCAATCAGCCCCAGCATTTT
14,-,TRBJ1-2,TRBV30,-,CAWSVQAGVYGYTF,TGTGCCTGGAGTGTACAGGCGGGAGTCTATGGCTACACCTTC
15,-,TRBJ2-7,TRBV7-8,-,CASSLRALGGYEQYF,TGTGCCAGCAGCCTCCGGGCCTTAGGAGGCTACGAGCAGTACTTC
13,-,TRBJ1-5,TRBV6-5,-,CASLRDNNQPQHF,TGTGCCAGTCTCCGGGACAACAATCAGCCCCAGCATTTT
12,-,TRBJ1-3,TRBV2,-,CASSATGNTIYF,TGTGCCAGCAGCGCCACAGGGAACACCATATATTTT
13,TRBD1,TRBJ1-1,TRBV6-1,-,CASRTGTGGEAFF,TGTGCCAGCAGAACCGGGACAGGGGGCGAAGCTTTCTTT
15,TRBD2,TRBJ2-2,TRBV5-1,-,CASSLAGTSGRELFF,TGCGCCAGCAGCTTGGCCGGGACTAGCGGCAGGGAGCTGTTTTTT
12,-,TRBJ1-1,TRBV3-1/TRBV3-2,-,CASSPPGGGAFF,TGTGCCAGCAGCCCCCCCGGGGGAGGAGCTTTCTTT
16,TRBD2,TRBJ2-3,TRBV3-1/TRBV3-2,once,CASSLPTSGSTDTQYF,TGTGCCAGCAGCCTCCCGACTAGCGGGTCCACAGATACGCAGTATTTT
14,-,TRBJ2-5,TRBV11-3,few,CASPTAILQETQYF,TGTGCCAGCCCGACAGCAATCCTCCAAGAGACCCAGTACTTC